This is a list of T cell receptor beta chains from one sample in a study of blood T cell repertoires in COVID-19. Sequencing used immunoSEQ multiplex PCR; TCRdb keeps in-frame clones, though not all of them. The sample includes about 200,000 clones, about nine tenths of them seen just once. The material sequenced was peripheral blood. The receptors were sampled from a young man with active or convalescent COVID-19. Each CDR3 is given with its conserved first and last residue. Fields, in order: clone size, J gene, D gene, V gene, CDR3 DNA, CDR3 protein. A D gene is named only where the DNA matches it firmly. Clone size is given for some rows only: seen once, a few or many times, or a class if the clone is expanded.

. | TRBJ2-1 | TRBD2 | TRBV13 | TGTGCCAGCAGCTTCACCCTCAAGAGCGGGAGAGTCAATGAGCAGTTCTTC | CASSFTLKSGRVNEQFF
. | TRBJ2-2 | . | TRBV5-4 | TGTGCCAGCAGCCCCCCAGGAACTCGAGACACCGGGGAGCTGTTTTTT | CASSPPGTRDTGELFF
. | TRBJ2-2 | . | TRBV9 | TGTGCCAGCAGCCAAACATGGGAGACCGGGGAGCTGTTTTTT | CASSQTWETGELFF
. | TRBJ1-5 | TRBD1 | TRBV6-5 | TGTGCCAGCACCGCCGACAGGGCGGGCAATCAGCCCCAGCATTTT | CASTADRAGNQPQHF
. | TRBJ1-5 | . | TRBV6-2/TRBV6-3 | TGTGCCAGCAGTCCCGGAGGGGTACGGCCCCAGCATTTT | CASSPGGVRPQHF
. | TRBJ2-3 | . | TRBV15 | TGTGCCACCAGCAGAGGGCAGGGGCTGGATACGCAGTATTTT | CATSRGQGLDTQYF
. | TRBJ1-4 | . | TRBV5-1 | TGCGCCAGCAGCTTGAGGGGAGGGGCGGCTAATGAAAAACTGTTTTTT | CASSLRGGAANEKLFF
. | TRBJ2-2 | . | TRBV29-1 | TGCAGCGTTGGAGGCGGGACAGAGGGCACCGGGGAGCTGTTTTTT | CSVGGGTEGTGELFF
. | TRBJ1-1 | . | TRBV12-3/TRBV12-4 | TGTGCCAGCAGTCGTCGGGAGAACACTGAAGCTTTCTTT | CASSRRENTEAFF
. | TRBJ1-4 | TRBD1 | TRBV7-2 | TGTGCCAGCAGCTTGACAGGGATCACTAATGAAAAACTGTTTTTT | CASSLTGITNEKLFF
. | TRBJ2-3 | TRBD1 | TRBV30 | TGTGCCTGGAGGGGCCGGGACAGTAGCACAGATACGCAGTATTTT | CAWRGRDSSTDTQYF
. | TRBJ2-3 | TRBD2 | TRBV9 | TGTGCCAGCAGCGGACAGGGACTAGCGGACTTAGGGGATACGCAGTATTTT | CASSGQGLADLGDTQYF
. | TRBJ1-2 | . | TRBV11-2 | TGTGCCAGCAGCTTAGAGCGCGCTGGTGGCTACACCTTC | CASSLERAGGYTF
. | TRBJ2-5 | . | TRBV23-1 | TGCGCCAGCCACTTACGGGGAGCCCCTGAGACCCAGTACTTC | CASHLRGAPETQYF
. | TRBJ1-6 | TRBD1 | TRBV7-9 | TGTGCCAGCAGCTCGGCGGAGACAGGGGGGGGTTCACCCCTCCACTTT | CASSSAETGGGSPLHF
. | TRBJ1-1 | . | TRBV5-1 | TGCGCCAGCAGCTATCGGGGGGGAAACACTGAAGCTTTCTTT | CASSYRGGNTEAFF
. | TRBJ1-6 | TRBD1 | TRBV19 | TGTGCCAGTAGTGGGGGGACAGGCAGGGATTCACCCCTCCACTTT | CASSGGTGRDSPLHF
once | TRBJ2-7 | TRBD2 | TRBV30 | TGTGCCTGGAGTACTCCAGTGGGAGGGCCGTCCTACGAGCAGTACTTC | CAWSTPVGGPSYEQYF
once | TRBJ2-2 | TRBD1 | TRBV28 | TGTGCCAGCAGTTTATTTAGGACAGGGACCGGGGAGCTGTTTTTT | CASSLFRTGTGELFF
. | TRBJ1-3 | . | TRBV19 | TGTGCCAGTAGTATGCGGGAGACTGGAAACACCATATATTTT | CASSMRETGNTIYF
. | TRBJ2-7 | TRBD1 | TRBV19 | TGTGCCAGTAGTATCGACAGGGGGAGCTACGAGCAGTACTTC | CASSIDRGSYEQYF
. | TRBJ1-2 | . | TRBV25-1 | TGTGCCAGCAGTGAACAGGGCTATGGCTACACCTTC | CASSEQGYGYTF
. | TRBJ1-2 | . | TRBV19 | TGTGCCAGTAGACCCCCCGAGTCCTATGGCTACACCTTC | CASRPPESYGYTF
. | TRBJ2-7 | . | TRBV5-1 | TGCGCCAGCAGCCGCGGCTACGAGCAGTACTTC | CASSRGYEQYF
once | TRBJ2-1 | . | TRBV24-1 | TGTGCCACCAGTGATTCCTTTAATGAGCAGTTCTTC | CATSDSFNEQFF
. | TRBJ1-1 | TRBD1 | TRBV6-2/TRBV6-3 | TGTGCCAGCAGTTACACAGGGGTTGAAGCTTTCTTT | CASSYTGVEAFF
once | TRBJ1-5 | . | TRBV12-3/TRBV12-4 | TGTGCCAGCAGGACGGGAGGAAATCAGCCCCAGCATTTT | CASRTGGNQPQHF
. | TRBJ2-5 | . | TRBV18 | TGTGCCAGCTCACCTTGGACTCTCCAGGAGACCCAGTACTTC | CASSPWTLQETQYF
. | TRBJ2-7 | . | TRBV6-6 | TGTGCCAGCAGTTTCGAACAGGGCCCAACCTACGAGCAGTACTTC | CASSFEQGPTYEQYF
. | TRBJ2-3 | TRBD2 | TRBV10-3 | TGTGCCTCACGTGGGGCTAGCGGGAGGCCTAGCACAGATACGCAGTATTTT | CASRGASGRPSTDTQYF
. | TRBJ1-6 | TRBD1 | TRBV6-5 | TGTGCCAGCATGTTGGACAGGGGACGATCACCCCTCCACTTT | CASMLDRGRSPLHF
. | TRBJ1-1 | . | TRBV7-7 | TGTGCTAGCAGCTATCAGGTGAACACTGAAGCTTTCTTT | CASSYQVNTEAFF
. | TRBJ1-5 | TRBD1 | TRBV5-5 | TGTGCCAGCAGCCCAAAGGACAGGGGGCGCACCCAGCCCCAGCATTTT | CASSPKDRGRTQPQHF
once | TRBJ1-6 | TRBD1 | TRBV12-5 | TGTGCTAGTGCCAATTCTAGGGACAGGGTAATGTTCCATTCACCCCTCCACTTT | CASANSRDRVMFHSPLHF
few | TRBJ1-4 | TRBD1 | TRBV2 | TGTGCCAGCAACCCAACAGGGGACGGTGAAAAACTGTTTTTT | CASNPTGDGEKLFF
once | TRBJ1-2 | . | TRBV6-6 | TGTGCCAGCAGGTTAGACAGCTATGGCTACACCTTC | CASRLDSYGYTF
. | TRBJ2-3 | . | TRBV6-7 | TGTGCCAGCACCTTCGTATCGGGGTCGCAGTATTTT | CASTFVSGSQYF
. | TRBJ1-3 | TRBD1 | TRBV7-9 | TGTGCCAGCAGCTTAACAGGGGTCTCTGGAAACACCATATATTTT | CASSLTGVSGNTIYF